These T cell receptor beta chains were read from a single sample in a study of beta chain features in type 1 diabetes. Using immunoSEQ multiplex PCR, the repertoire was profiled, and TCRdb retains in-frame clones only, with some absent. The data show a few hundred thousand clones, with under 13% seen just once and 1% to 1.5% held by the top ten. The sequencing sample was made of central memory CD4+ T cells from blood. These receptors were collected from a man between 18 and 29 years old in good health. Each CDR3 is given with its conserved first and last residue. The D gene is left open where the match is weak. Size values are once, few and many counts, or a class for expanded clones, and some rows have none.

v_call	clone_size	d_call	j_call	cdr3_aa	cdr3_nt
TRBV6-5	few	TRBD1	TRBJ1-1	CASSLEGAAEAFF	TGTGCCAGCAGTTTAGAGGGGGCGGCTGAAGCTTTCTTT
TRBV9	-	TRBD2	TRBJ2-3	CASSVLAGVGDTQYF	TGTGCCAGCAGCGTACTAGCGGGAGTTGGAGATACGCAGTATTTT
TRBV13	few	TRBD1	TRBJ1-5	CASSSTGGAGPQHF	TGTGCCAGCAGCTCGACAGGGGGCGCGGGCCCCCAGCATTTT
TRBV11-2	-	-	TRBJ2-5	CASSLDPASKETQYF	TGTGCCAGCAGCTTAGATCCGGCTTCCAAAGAGACCCAGTACTTC
TRBV9	-	TRBD2	TRBJ2-1	CASSLSGTSLYNEQFF	TGTGCCAGCAGCTTATCTGGGACTAGCTTGTACAATGAGCAGTTCTTC
TRBV19	few	-	TRBJ1-2	CASTEGNYGYTF	TGTGCCAGCACCGAGGGAAACTATGGCTACACCTTC
TRBV5-1	few	-	TRBJ1-2	CASSLGQLSRHYGYTF	TGCGCCAGCAGCTTGGGGCAGCTCTCCCGACACTATGGCTACACCTTC
TRBV7-2	few	-	TRBJ1-3	CASSLGKLSSGNTIYF	TGTGCCAGCAGCTTAGGGAAACTCTCCTCTGGAAACACCATATATTTT
TRBV6-5	-	TRBD2	TRBJ2-1	CASRQREKSNEQFF	TGTGCCAGCAGACAGCGGGAGAAGAGCAATGAGCAGTTCTTC
TRBV18	few	-	TRBJ2-7	CASSPRRGDEQYF	TGTGCCAGCTCACCCCGACGGGGAGACGAGCAGTACTTC
TRBV25-1	few	-	TRBJ2-7	CASRDWQGTYEQYF	TGTGCCAGCAGGGACTGGCAGGGGACCTACGAGCAGTACTTC
TRBV27	many	TRBD1	TRBJ2-7	CASSFSTGQTYEQYF	TGTGCCAGCAGTTTCTCGACAGGGCAAACCTACGAGCAGTACTTC
TRBV27	-	TRBD2	TRBJ2-6	CASSPRTSGTLSGANVLTF	TGTGCCAGCAGTCCGCGGACTAGCGGGACCCTCTCTGGGGCCAACGTCCTGACTTTC
TRBV7-2	many	TRBD1	TRBJ2-7	CASSTGQGEVQYF	TGTGCCAGCAGCACAGGACAGGGAGAGGTGCAGTACTTC
TRBV11-3	few	TRBD1	TRBJ2-3	CASSLVGTGTDTQYF	TGTGCCAGCAGCTTAGTCGGGACAGGCACAGATACGCAGTATTTT
TRBV18	many	-	TRBJ2-1	CASSPQGMQGRSSYNEQFF	TGTGCCAGCTCACCCCAGGGAATGCAAGGGAGGAGCTCCTACAATGAGCAGTTCTTC
TRBV29-1	few	TRBD1	TRBJ2-1	CSVVPGQGFSSYNEQFF	TGCAGCGTCGTCCCGGGACAGGGCTTTAGCTCCTACAATGAGCAGTTCTTC
TRBV29-1	few	TRBD2	TRBJ2-5	CSVDPSGLETQYF	TGCAGCGTTGATCCTAGCGGACTAGAGACCCAGTACTTC
TRBV14	many	TRBD2	TRBJ2-2	CASSRAGGHTGELFF	TGTGCCAGCAGCCGAGCGGGAGGCCACACCGGGGAGCTGTTTTTT
TRBV5-1	few	TRBD2	TRBJ2-5	CASSLAASGGSETQYF	TGCGCCAGCAGCTTGGCTGCTAGCGGGGGGTCAGAGACCCAGTACTTC
TRBV30	-	TRBD1	TRBJ2-3	CAWSPGQGRRDTQYF	TGTGCCTGGAGTCCGGGACAGGGGCGGAGAGATACGCAGTATTTT
TRBV7-6	many	TRBD1	TRBJ2-7	CASSSGATGISYEQYF	TGTGCCAGCAGCTCCGGAGCGACAGGGATCTCCTACGAGCAGTACTTC
TRBV5-6	-	-	TRBJ2-6	CASSSFDEAGANVLTF	TGTGCCAGCAGCTCCTTCGACGAGGCGGGGGCCAACGTCCTGACTTTC
TRBV12-5	-	-	TRBJ1-6	CASGPSHSPLHF	TGTGCTAGTGGTCCCTCCCATTCACCCCTCCACTTT
TRBV30	-	-	TRBJ2-5	CAWSVGDLQETQYF	TGTGCCTGGAGTGTCGGGGACTTACAAGAGACCCAGTACTTC
TRBV5-1	-	-	TRBJ1-4	CASSLDSGLDEKLFF	TGCGCCAGCAGCTTGGATTCGGGTCTTGATGAAAAACTGTTTTTT
TRBV11-2	many	TRBD1	TRBJ2-1	CASSSPGTGNNEQFF	TGTGCCAGCAGCTCACCCGGGACAGGGAACAATGAGCAGTTCTTC
TRBV10-3	few	TRBD1	TRBJ2-1	CAISQGDEQFF	TGTGCCATCAGTCAGGGGGATGAGCAGTTCTTC
TRBV18	few	-	TRBJ1-5	CASSPGGDGRPQHF	TGTGCCAGCTCACCCGGCGGGGATGGTCGGCCCCAGCATTTT
TRBV6-5	many	-	TRBJ1-1	CASSYNENTEAFF	TGTGCCAGCAGTTACAATGAAAACACTGAAGCTTTCTTT
TRBV9	-	TRBD2	TRBJ2-1	CASSPGTSGSYSYNEQFF	TGTGCCAGCAGCCCCGGGACTAGCGGGAGTTACTCCTACAATGAGCAGTTCTTC
TRBV4-1	many	-	TRBJ2-2	CASSPGIWGASELFF	TGCGCCAGCAGCCCAGGGATTTGGGGTGCCTCGGAGCTGTTTTTT
TRBV9	-	TRBD2	TRBJ2-5	CASSVGTSGRVLQETQYF	TGTGCCAGCAGCGTCGGGACTAGCGGGAGGGTACTCCAAGAGACCCAGTACTTC
TRBV6-6	-	-	TRBJ2-6	CASSYPGGTGANVLTF	TGTGCCAGCAGTTACCCCGGAGGCACTGGGGCCAACGTCCTGACTTTC
TRBV11-2	-	TRBD1	TRBJ1-2	CASRRTGNNYGYTF	TGTGCCAGCAGAAGGACAGGGAATAACTATGGCTACACCTTC
TRBV11-2	few	-	TRBJ2-5	CASSLASETQYF	TGTGCCAGCAGCTTAGCATCAGAGACCCAGTACTTC
TRBV9	-	TRBD1	TRBJ1-1	CASSETGRYTEAFF	TGTGCCAGCAGCGAGACAGGGAGGTACACTGAAGCTTTCTTT
TRBV10-3	-	TRBD2	TRBJ2-5	CAISGQGLAGLETQYF	TGTGCCATCAGTGGGCAGGGACTAGCGGGGTTAGAGACCCAGTACTTC